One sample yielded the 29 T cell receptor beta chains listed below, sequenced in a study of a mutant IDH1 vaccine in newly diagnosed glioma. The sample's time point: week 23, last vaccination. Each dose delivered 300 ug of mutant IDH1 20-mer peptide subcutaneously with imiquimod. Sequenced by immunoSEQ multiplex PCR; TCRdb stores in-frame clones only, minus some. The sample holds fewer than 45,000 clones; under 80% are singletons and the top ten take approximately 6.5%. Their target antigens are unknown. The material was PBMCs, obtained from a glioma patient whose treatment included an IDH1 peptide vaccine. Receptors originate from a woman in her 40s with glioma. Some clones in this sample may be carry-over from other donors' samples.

CDR3 residues: CASSRAGGLGNQPQHF. The CDR3 nucleotides are TGTGCCAGCAGTAGGGCAGGGGGATTGGGCAATCAGCCCCAGCATTTT. The V and J genes are TRBV2 and TRBJ1-5, with TRBD1 identical over 7 bases. Germline values: CDR1 SNHLY, CDR2 FYNNEI. This CDR3 is built from 16 residues. Trimming removed 5 bases from V and 2 bases from J; junction bases left unmatched: 9.

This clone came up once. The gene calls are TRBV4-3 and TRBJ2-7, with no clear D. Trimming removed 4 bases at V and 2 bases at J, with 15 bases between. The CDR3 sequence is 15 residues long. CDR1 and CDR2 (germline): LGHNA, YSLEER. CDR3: CASSPSQAGAYEQYF. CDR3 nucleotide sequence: TGCGCCAGCAGCCCCTCTCAGGCAGGCGCCTACGAGCAGTACTTC.

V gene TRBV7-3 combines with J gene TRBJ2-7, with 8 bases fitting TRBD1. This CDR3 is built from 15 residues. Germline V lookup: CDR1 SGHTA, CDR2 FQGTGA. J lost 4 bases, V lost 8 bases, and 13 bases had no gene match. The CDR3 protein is CASAFDRGPRYEQYF. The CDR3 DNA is TGTGCCAGCGCATTCGACAGGGGCCCTCGGTACGAGCAGTACTTC.

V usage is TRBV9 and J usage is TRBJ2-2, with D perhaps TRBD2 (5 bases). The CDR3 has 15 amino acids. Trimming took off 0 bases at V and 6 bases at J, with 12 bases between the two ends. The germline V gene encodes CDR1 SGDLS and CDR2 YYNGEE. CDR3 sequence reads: CASSVGGLAAGELFF. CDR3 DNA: TGTGCCAGCAGCGTAGGAGGGCTAGCTGCCGGGGAGCTGTTTTTT.

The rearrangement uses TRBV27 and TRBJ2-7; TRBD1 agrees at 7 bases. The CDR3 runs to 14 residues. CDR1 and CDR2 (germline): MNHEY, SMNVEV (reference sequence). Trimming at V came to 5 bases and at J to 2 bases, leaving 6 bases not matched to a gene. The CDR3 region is CASSNGTEAYEQYF. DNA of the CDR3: TGTGCCAGCAGTAACGGGACAGAAGCCTACGAGCAGTACTTC.

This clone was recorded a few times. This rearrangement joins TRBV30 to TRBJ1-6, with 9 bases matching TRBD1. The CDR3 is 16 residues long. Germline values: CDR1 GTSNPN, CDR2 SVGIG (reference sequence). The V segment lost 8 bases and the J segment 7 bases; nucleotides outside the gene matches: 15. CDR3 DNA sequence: TGTGCCCTATTTACAGGGGGCGCTGTCCGGAATTCACCCCTCCACTTT. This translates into CALFTGGAVRNSPLHF.

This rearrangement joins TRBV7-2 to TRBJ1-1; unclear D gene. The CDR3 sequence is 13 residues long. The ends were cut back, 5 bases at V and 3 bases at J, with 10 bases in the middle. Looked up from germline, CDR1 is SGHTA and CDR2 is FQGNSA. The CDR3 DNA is TGTGCCAGCAGCCTGAGACCCGACACTGAAGCTTTCTTT. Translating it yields CASSLRPDTEAFF.

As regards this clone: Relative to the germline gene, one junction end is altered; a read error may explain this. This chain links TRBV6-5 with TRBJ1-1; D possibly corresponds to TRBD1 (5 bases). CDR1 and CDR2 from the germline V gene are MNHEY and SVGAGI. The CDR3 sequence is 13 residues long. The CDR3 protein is CACSYGADTEAFF. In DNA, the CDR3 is TGTGCCTGCAGTTACGGGGCAGACACTGAAGCTTTCTTT.

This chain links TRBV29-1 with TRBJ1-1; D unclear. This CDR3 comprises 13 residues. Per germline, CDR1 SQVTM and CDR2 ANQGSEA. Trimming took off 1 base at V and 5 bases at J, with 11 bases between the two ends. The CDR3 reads CSVEVPGITEAFF. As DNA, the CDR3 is TGCAGCGTTGAAGTCCCGGGGATAACTGAAGCTTTCTTT.

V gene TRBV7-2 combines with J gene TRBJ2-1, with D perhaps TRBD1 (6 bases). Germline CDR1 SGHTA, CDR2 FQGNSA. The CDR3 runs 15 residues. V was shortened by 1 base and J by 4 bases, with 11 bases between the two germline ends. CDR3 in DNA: TGTGCCAGCAGCTTAGGAGCAGGGGCGTACAATGAGCAGTTCTTC. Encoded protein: CASSLGAGAYNEQFF.

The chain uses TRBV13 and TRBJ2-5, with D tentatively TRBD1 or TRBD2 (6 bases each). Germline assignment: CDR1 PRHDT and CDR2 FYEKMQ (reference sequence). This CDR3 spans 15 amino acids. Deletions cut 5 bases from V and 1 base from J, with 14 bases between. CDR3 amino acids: CASSPKGGPQETQYF. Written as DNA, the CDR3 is TGTGCCAGCAGCCCGAAGGGGGGTCCCCAAGAGACCCAGTACTTC.

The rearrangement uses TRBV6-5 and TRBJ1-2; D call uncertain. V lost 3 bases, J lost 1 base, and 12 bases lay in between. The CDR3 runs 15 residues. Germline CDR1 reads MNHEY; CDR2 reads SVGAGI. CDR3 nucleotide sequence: TGTGCCAGCAGTTATCTGGGCAGCTATAACTATGGCTACACCTTC. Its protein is CASSYLGSYNYGYTF.

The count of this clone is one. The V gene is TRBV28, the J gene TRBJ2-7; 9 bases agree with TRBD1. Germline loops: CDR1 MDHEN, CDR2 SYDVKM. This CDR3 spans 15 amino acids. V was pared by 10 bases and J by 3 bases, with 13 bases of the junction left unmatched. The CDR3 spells CATRRGRDRVYEQYF. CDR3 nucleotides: TGTGCCACCCGCCGGGGACGGGACAGGGTCTACGAGCAGTACTTC.

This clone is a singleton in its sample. The CDR3 reads CASSSSGGAFSTDTQYF. CDR3 bases: TGTGCCAGCAGCTCTAGCGGGGGGGCCTTCAGCACAGATACGCAGTATTTT. The chain joins TRBV5-4 to TRBJ2-3, with 12 positions matching TRBD2. The ends lost 3 bases at V and 0 bases at J; junction bases unmatched: 5. CDR1 is SGHNT and CDR2 is YYREEE in the germline V gene (reference sequence). The CDR3 is 17 amino acids.

The CDR3 region is CASKKSNTEAFF. The CDR3 nucleotides read TGTGCCAGTAAAAAGTCTAACACTGAAGCTTTCTTT. The chain has TRBV19 and TRBJ1-1; no clear D. V lost 7 bases to trimming and J lost 2 bases, with 8 bases between them. Germline V gene data show CDR1 as LNHDA and CDR2 as SQIVND (reference sequence). The CDR3 is 12 residues long.

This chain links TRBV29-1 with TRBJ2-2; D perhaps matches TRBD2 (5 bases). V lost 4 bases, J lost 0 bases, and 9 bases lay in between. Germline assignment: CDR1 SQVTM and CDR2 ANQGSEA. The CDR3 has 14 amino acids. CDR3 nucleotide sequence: TGCAGCGTTGTGGCGGGCCCGAACACCGGGGAGCTGTTTTTT. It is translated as CSVVAGPNTGELFF.

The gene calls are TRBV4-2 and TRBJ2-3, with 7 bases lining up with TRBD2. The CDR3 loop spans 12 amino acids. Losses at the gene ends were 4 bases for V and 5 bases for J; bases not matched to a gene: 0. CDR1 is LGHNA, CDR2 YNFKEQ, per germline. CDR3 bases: TGTGCCAGCAGCCGGGGGGGAGATACGCAGTATTTT. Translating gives CASSRGGDTQYF.

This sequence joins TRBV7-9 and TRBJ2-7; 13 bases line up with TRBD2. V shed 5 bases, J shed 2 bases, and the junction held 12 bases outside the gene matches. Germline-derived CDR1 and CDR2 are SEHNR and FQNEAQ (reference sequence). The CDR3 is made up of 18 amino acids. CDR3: CASSGEPRTSGSAYEQYF. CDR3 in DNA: TGTGCCAGCAGCGGTGAACCACGGACTAGCGGGAGTGCCTACGAGCAGTACTTC.

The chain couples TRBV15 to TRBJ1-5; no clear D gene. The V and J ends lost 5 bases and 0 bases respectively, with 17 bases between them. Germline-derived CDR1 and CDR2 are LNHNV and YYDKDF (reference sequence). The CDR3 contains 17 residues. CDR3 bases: TGTGCCACCAGCGACCCAAACATGCCGAATAGCAATCAGCCCCAGCATTTT. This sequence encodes CATSDPNMPNSNQPQHF.

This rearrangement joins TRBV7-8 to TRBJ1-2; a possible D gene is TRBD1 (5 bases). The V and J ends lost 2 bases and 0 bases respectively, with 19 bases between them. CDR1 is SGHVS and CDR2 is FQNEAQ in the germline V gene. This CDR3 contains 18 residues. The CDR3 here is CASSLLGQGGGANYGYTF. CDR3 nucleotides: TGTGCCAGCAGCTTACTCGGGCAGGGAGGAGGAGCTAACTATGGCTACACCTTC.

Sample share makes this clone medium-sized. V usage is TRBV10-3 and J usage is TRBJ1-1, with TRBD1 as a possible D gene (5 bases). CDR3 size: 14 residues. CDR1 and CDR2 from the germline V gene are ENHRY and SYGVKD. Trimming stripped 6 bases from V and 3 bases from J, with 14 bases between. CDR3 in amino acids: CAISGPGRDTEAFF. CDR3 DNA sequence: TGTGCCATCAGCGGTCCAGGGCGGGACACTGAAGCTTTCTTT.

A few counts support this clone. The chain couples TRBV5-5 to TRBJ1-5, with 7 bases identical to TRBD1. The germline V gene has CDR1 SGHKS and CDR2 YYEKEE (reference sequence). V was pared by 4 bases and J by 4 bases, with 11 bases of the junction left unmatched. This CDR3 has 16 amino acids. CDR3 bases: TGTGCCAGCAGCGAGATTTGGGCAGGGGGAAATCAGCCCCAGCATTTT. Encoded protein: CASSEIWAGGNQPQHF. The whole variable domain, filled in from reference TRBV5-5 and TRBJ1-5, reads DAGVTQSPTHLIKTRGQQVTLRCSPISGHKSVSWYQQVLGQGPQFIFQYYEKEERGRGNFPDRFSARQFPNYSSELNVNALLLGDSALYLCASSEIWAGGNQPQHFGDGTRLSIL.

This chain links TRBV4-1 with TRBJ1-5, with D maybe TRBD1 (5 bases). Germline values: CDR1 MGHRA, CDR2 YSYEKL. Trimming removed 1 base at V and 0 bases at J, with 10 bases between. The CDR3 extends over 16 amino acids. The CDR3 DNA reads TGCGCCAGCAGCCAAGGGGGGACCGTTAGCAATCAGCCCCAGCATTTT. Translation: CASSQGGTVSNQPQHF.

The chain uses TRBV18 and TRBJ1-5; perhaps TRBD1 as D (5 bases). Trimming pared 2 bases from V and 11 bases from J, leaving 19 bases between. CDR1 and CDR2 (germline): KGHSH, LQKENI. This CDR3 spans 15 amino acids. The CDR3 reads CASSPSGQGVKAQHF. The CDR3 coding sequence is TGTGCCAGCTCACCATCGGGGCAGGGAGTTAAGGCCCAGCATTTT. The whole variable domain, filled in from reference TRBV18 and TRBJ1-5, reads NAGVMQNPRHLVRRRGQEARLRCSPMKGHSHVYWYRQLPEEGLKFMVYLQKENIIDESGMPKERFSAEFPKEGPSILRIQQVVRGDSAAYFCASSPSGQGVKAQHFGDGTRLSIL.

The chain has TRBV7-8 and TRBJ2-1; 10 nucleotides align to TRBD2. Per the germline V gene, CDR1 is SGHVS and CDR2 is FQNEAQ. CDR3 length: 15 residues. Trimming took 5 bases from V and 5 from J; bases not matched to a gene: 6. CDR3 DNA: TGTGCCAGCAGCCCTAGCGGGAGCGGGAACAATGAGCAGTTCTTC. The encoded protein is CASSPSGSGNNEQFF.

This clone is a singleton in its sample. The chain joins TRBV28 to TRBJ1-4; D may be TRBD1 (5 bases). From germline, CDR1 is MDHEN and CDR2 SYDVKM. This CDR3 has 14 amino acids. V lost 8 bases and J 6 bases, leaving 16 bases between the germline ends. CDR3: CASSSGTLDEKLFF. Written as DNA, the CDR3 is TGTGCCAGCTCCTCCGGGACCCTCGATGAAAAACTGTTTTTT.

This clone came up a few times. The CDR3 region is CASSPGQVITEAFF. In DNA form, the CDR3 reads TGCGCCAGCAGCCCGGGACAGGTGATCACTGAAGCTTTCTTT. The chain combines TRBV5-1 with TRBJ1-1; 8 bases align to TRBD1. Germline V gene sequence: CDR1 SGHRS, CDR2 YFSETQ. The CDR3 loop spans 14 amino acids. J lost 4 bases, V lost 4 bases, and 6 bases had no gene match.

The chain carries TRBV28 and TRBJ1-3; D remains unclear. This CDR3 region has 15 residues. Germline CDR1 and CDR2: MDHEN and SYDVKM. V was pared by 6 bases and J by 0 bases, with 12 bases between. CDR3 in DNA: TGTGCCAGCAGACTAATTCAGTTCTCTGGAAACACCATATATTTT. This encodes CASRLIQFSGNTIYF.

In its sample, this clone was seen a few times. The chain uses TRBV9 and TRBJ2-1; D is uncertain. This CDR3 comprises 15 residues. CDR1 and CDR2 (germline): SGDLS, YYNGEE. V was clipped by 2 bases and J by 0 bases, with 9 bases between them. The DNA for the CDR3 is TGTGCCAGCAGCGTTGGAGCCCCCTCCTACAATGAGCAGTTCTTC. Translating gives CASSVGAPSYNEQFF.